A single sample gave rise to the 32 T cell receptor beta chains below, sequenced in a study of shared clonotypes between healthy human individuals. The data were produced by immunoSEQ multiplex PCR, yet TCRdb's version contains in-frame clones alone and is incomplete. This sample carries around 2,100,000 clones, less than 95% of them seen once, and the ten largest clones take more than 0.9%. Cells designated naive CD8 were CD45RO-negative and were positively selected for CCR7, with terminally differentiated effector memory CD45RA+ cells excluded. The sample taken for sequencing was naive CD8+ T cells sorted from blood. The source is a man aged 18 to 29 in good health.

The chain links TRBV7-2 to TRBJ2-7; D not resolved. This CDR3 contains 13 residues. Looked up from germline, CDR1 is SGHTA and CDR2 is FQGNSA. V was shortened by 3 bases and J by 0 bases, with 6 bases between the two germline ends. The CDR3 nucleotides read TGTGCCAGCAGCTTTAGCCTCTCCTACGAGCAGTACTTC. Translation: CASSFSLSYEQYF.

The chain employs TRBV5-1 and TRBJ2-7, with D perhaps TRBD1 or TRBD2 (6 bases each). The CDR3 runs 14 residues. Germline CDR1 is SGHRS and CDR2 is YFSETQ. The V end lost 3 bases, the J end lost 0 bases, and 10 bases lay between the germline ends. CDR3 bases: TGCGCCAGCAGCTGGGGGGCCAACTCCTACGAGCAGTACTTC. It encodes CASSWGANSYEQYF.

The chain recombines TRBV28 with TRBJ2-5; 7 bases are a match to TRBD1. Germline assignment: CDR1 MDHEN and CDR2 SYDVKM. V shed 5 bases and J 5 bases; nucleotides not matched to a gene: 11. This CDR3 has 15 amino acids. The chain's CDR3 is CASSGLDRVGETQYF. CDR3 nucleotide sequence: TGTGCCAGCAGTGGTCTCGACAGGGTGGGGGAGACCCAGTACTTC.

On this clone itself: This CDR3 is also generated by other DNA sequences in the sample. V is TRBV28 and J is TRBJ2-2; D remains ambiguous. Germline assignment: CDR1 MDHEN and CDR2 SYDVKM. The length of the CDR3 is 11 residues. Deletions cut 1 base from V and 8 bases from J, with 2 bases between. Here the CDR3 DNA reads TGTGCCAGCAGTTTATCGGGGGAGCTGTTTTTT. Amino acids: CASSLSGELFF.

As concerns this clone: In the same sample, other DNA sequences code for this CDR3. The V and J genes are TRBV9 and TRBJ2-5; D gene unclear. V was trimmed by 3 bases and J by 2 bases, leaving 5 bases between them. The V gene's germline CDR1 is SGDLS and CDR2 YYNGEE. CDR3 length: 12 amino acids. CDR3 sequence reads: CASSGLQETQYF. CDR3 DNA sequence: TGTGCCAGCAGCGGCCTTCAAGAGACCCAGTACTTC. Variable domain in full (rest from reference TRBV9 and TRBJ2-5): DSGVTQTPKHLITATGQRVTLRCSPRSGDLSVYWYQQSLDQGLQFLIQYYNGEERAKGNILERFSAQQFPDLHSELNLSSLELGDSALYFCASSGLQETQYFGPGTRLLVL.

V and J are TRBV15 and TRBJ2-5; D is perhaps TRBD1 (5 bases). This CDR3 has 13 amino acids. The V end was cut by 4 bases, the J end by 5 bases, with 11 bases between. Per the germline V gene, CDR1 is LNHNV and CDR2 is YYDKDF (reference sequence). In DNA form, the CDR3 reads TGTGCCACCAGCACCAGGGTGGAGGAGACCCAGTACTTC. It specifies CATSTRVEETQYF.

With regard to this clone: The identical CDR3 is also encoded by other nucleotide sequences in the sample. The V and J genes are TRBV29-1 and TRBJ2-7; maybe TRBD2 (6 bases). The germline V gene has CDR1 SQVTM and CDR2 ANQGSEA. The V end lost 6 bases, the J end lost 0 bases, and 12 bases lay between the germline ends. The CDR3 totals 13 residues. This chain's CDR3 is CSVVAGSSYEQYF. CDR3 DNA: TGCAGCGTGGTTGCGGGGAGCTCCTACGAGCAGTACTTC.

In regard to this clone: In the same sample, other DNA sequences code for this CDR3. This sequence joins TRBV28 and TRBJ2-7; 9 nucleotides match TRBD1. The germline V gene has CDR1 MDHEN and CDR2 SYDVKM. The CDR3 has 13 residues. V lost 5 bases and J lost 3; bases outside the gene matches: 2. In nucleotides, the CDR3 is TGTGCCAGCAGTGAGACAGGGGGCTACGAGCAGTACTTC. Its translation is CASSETGGYEQYF.

The chain is built from TRBV21-1 and TRBJ1-3. TRBV21-1 is a pseudogene locus. This CDR3 contains 15 residues. The chain's CDR3 is CASRSPSRLGNTIYF. The CDR3 DNA reads as TGTGCCAGCAGGTCCCCTAGTCGGCTCGGAAACACCATATATTTT.

A single count supports this clone. The chain joins TRBV7-9 to TRBJ2-1; possible D gene TRBD1, 6 bases. The germline V gene has CDR1 SEHNR and CDR2 FQNEAQ (reference sequence). This CDR3 contains 12 residues. V gave up 4 bases and J gave up 8 bases, with 9 bases separating them. The CDR3 nucleotides read TGTGCCAGCAGCTACAGGGTTTATGAGCAGTTCTTC. It encodes CASSYRVYEQFF.

The chain is built from TRBV27 and TRBJ2-1; 8 bases match TRBD2. From germline, CDR1 is MNHEY and CDR2 SMNVEV (reference sequence). This CDR3 is 16 amino acids long. Trimming took 5 bases from V and 6 from J; bases not matched to a gene: 12. CDR3 in amino acids: CASSPLAGGGGNEQFF. The CDR3 DNA reads as TGTGCCAGCAGTCCCCTAGCGGGCGGCGGCGGCAATGAGCAGTTCTTC.

This clone was observed once. This sequence joins TRBV9 and TRBJ2-5; the D gene is possibly TRBD1 (5 bases). The CDR3 consists of 14 residues. V was shortened by 4 bases and J by 0 bases, with 10 bases between the two germline ends. CDR1 is SGDLS and CDR2 is YYNGEE in the germline V gene. The CDR3 DNA sequence: TGTGCCAGCAGCAAGTGGGGCAACCAAGAGACCCAGTACTTC. It is translated as CASSKWGNQETQYF.

The rearrangement uses TRBV7-2 and TRBJ1-6; D unclear. CDR3 length: 14 amino acids. V was cut by 2 bases and J by 10 bases, with 12 bases left in between. The V gene's germline CDR1 is SGHTA and CDR2 FQGNSA. The CDR3 here is CASSLTEGKSPLHF. The CDR3 region has the DNA TGTGCCAGCAGCTTAACGGAGGGAAAGTCACCCCTCCACTTT. The full variable domain, with the rest looked up from reference TRBV7-2 and TRBJ1-6, is GAGVSQSPSNKVTEKGKDVELRCDPISGHTALYWYRQSLGQGLEFLIYFQGNSAPDKSGLPSDRFSAERTGGSVSTLTIQRTQQEDSAVYLCASSLTEGKSPLHFGNGTRLTVT.

This chain links TRBV10-3 with TRBJ2-1, with a weak D call TRBD2 (5 bases). This CDR3 region has 13 residues. Trimming left V 8 bases short and J 0 bases short, with 8 bases between. In germline, CDR1 is ENHRY, CDR2 SYGVKD. The chain's CDR3 is CAISGGSYNEQFF. For the CDR3, the DNA is TGTGCCATCTCAGGAGGCTCCTACAATGAGCAGTTCTTC.

V and J are TRBV6-5 and TRBJ1-1, with D possibly being TRBD1 (5 bases). This CDR3 contains 16 residues. Germline assignment: CDR1 MNHEY and CDR2 SVGAGI. Trimming removed 3 bases from V and 2 bases from J, with 16 bases in between. This CDR3 is CASSYGTADTNTEAFF. The CDR3 DNA follows: TGTGCCAGCAGTTATGGTACTGCGGACACCAACACTGAAGCTTTCTTT.

The chain combines TRBV14 with TRBJ2-5; D gene uncertain. Germline values: CDR1 SGHDN, CDR2 FVKESK. V was pared by 1 base and J by 1 base, with 7 bases between. This CDR3 is 14 amino acids long. The CDR3 DNA reads as TGTGCCAGCAGCCAAGGGTACAGCCAAGAGACCCAGTACTTC. Protein sequence: CASSQGYSQETQYF.

This clone was seen just once. This sequence joins TRBV29-1 and TRBJ1-1; D uncertain. With 5 bases removed from V and 8 bases from J, the gap between germline ends came to 18 bases. This CDR3 region has 13 residues. In germline, CDR1 is SQVTM, CDR2 ANQGSEA. CDR3: CSVTEQFGWEAFF. The CDR3 coding sequence is TGCAGCGTTACGGAACAGTTCGGGTGGGAAGCTTTCTTT.

This chain uses TRBV15 with TRBJ2-7, with D possibly being TRBD1 or TRBD2 (5 bases each). V was clipped by 5 bases and J by 5 bases, with 16 bases between them. The CDR3 is 14 amino acids. Germline V lookup: CDR1 LNHNV, CDR2 YYDKDF (reference sequence). CDR3 DNA sequence: TGTGCCACCAGCCCTGGGGGAGAGAAGCACGAGCAGTACTTC. Translating it yields CATSPGGEKHEQYF.

In its sample, this clone was seen a few times. The sample holds other DNA sequences that translate to the same CDR3. The chain links TRBV5-6 to TRBJ1-2, with a weak D call TRBD1 (6 bases). Per the germline V gene, CDR1 is SGHDT and CDR2 is YYEEEE. The ends were cut back, 0 bases at V and 2 bases at J, with 8 bases in the middle. The CDR3 length is 14 residues. In nucleotides, the CDR3 is TGTGCCAGCAGCTTGGGGCAGGGGAACTATGGCTACACCTTC. This encodes CASSLGQGNYGYTF.

This chain joins TRBV9 and TRBJ1-2, with a tentative D call TRBD1 (6 bases). The CDR3 consists of 14 residues. V was cut by 4 bases and J by 3 bases, with 13 bases left in between. The germline gives CDR1 SGDLS, CDR2 YYNGEE. This CDR3 reads CASSPRRQDYGYTF. CDR3 bases: TGTGCCAGCAGCCCAAGGAGACAGGACTATGGCTACACCTTC.

The chain carries TRBV7-3 and TRBJ1-1; 7 bases line up with TRBD1. The V gene end was trimmed by 6 bases and the J gene end by 5 bases; junction bases not matched to a gene: 9. CDR3 length equals 14 residues. Germline CDR1 and CDR2: SGHTA and FQGTGA. CDR3 loop: CASSLTGIGTEAFF. In DNA, the CDR3 is TGTGCCAGCAGTTTGACAGGGATAGGAACTGAAGCTTTCTTT.

Points on this clone: Other DNA sequences in this sample translate to the same CDR3. The chain joins TRBV4-1 to TRBJ2-7; 7 nucleotides line up with TRBD2. V lost 4 bases to trimming and J lost 2 bases; unmatched junction nucleotides: 5. The CDR3 extends over 14 amino acids. Germline V gene lookup returns CDR1 MGHRA and CDR2 YSYEKL. CDR3 bases: TGCGCCAGCAGCCTCCTCGCGGGGGCCTACGAGCAGTACTTC. Translation gives CASSLLAGAYEQYF.

The V call is TRBV27, the J call TRBJ1-2; 9 nucleotides line up with TRBD1. Trimming took 6 bases from V and 2 from J; bases not matched to a gene: 10. The germline CDR1 and CDR2 sequences are MNHEY and SMNVEV (reference sequence). This CDR3 spans 16 amino acids. The CDR3 DNA reads as TGTGCCAGCAGAGTTTATGCTGGACAGGGGAACTATGGCTACACCTTC. Translating it yields CASRVYAGQGNYGYTF.

The chain couples TRBV30 to TRBJ2-1; 8 nucleotides align to TRBD2. This CDR3 is built from 14 residues. V lost 3 bases, J lost 9 bases, and 10 bases stayed unmatched. Germline V gene data show CDR1 as GTSNPN and CDR2 as SVGIG (reference sequence). The CDR3 loop reads CAWRATLLAVEQFF. CDR3 bases: TGTGCCTGGAGAGCTACCCTACTAGCGGTTGAGCAGTTCTTC.

About this clone itself: The same CDR3 arises from other DNA sequences in this sample as well. This chain connects TRBV27 to TRBJ2-7, with D perhaps matching TRBD2 (6 bases). Germline V CDR1 and CDR2: MNHEY, SMNVEV (reference sequence). The CDR3 covers 14 residues. V was trimmed by 1 base and J by 1 base, leaving 8 bases between them. CDR3 in DNA: TGTGCCAGCAGTTTATTGGGGGGTTCCTACGAGCAGTACTTC. Translated: CASSLLGGSYEQYF.

This clone was counted once. V and J are TRBV7-2 and TRBJ2-7; D uncertain. Germline lookup yields CDR1 SGHTA and CDR2 FQGNSA. The CDR3 has 13 amino acids. Trimming removed 1 base from V and 6 bases from J, with 10 bases in between. CDR3 protein: CASSLVSPGEQYF. CDR3 nucleotides: TGTGCCAGCAGCTTAGTAAGCCCGGGCGAGCAGTACTTC.

In nucleotides, the CDR3 is TGTGCCAGCAGTGAGGTCGGGACAGGGGATCCCGCTGAGCAGTTCTTC. This encodes CASSEVGTGDPAEQFF. The V call is TRBV2, the J call TRBJ2-1; 10 bases are a match to TRBD1. Unmatched junction bases numbered 11, after V lost 3 bases and J lost 9 bases. CDR3 length: 16 amino acids. Looked up from germline, CDR1 is SNHLY and CDR2 is FYNNEI.

This clone was found a few times. V usage is TRBV25-1 and J usage is TRBJ1-1; the D gene is possibly TRBD1 (6 bases). Deletions cut 6 bases from V and 4 bases from J, with 12 bases between. This CDR3 has 13 residues. The germline CDR1 and CDR2 sequences are MGHDK and SYGVNS. This chain's CDR3 is CASSGTGITEAFF. The CDR3 DNA is TGTGCCAGCAGCGGTACAGGGATCACTGAAGCTTTCTTT.

The CDR3 coding sequence is TGCGCCAGCAGTCAATGTCGACAGGGAGACTATGGCTACACCTTC. Protein sequence: CASSQCRQGDYGYTF. J is TRBJ1-2 and V is TRBV23-1; 7 bases are a match to TRBD1. TRBV23-1 is labeled an ORF, and its function is uncertain. Trimming cost V 1 base and J 3 bases; bases outside gene matches: 5. The CDR3 is made up of 15 amino acids.

The V and J genes are TRBV11-3 and TRBJ2-2, with 10 bases identical to TRBD1. The CDR3 loop spans 17 amino acids. CDR1 SGHNT and CDR2 YENEEA come from the germline V gene. J lost 8 bases, V lost 4 bases, and 13 bases had no gene match. The CDR3 loop reads CASSSYSGQGVGGELFF. CDR3 sequence (DNA): TGTGCCAGCAGCTCCTATTCTGGACAGGGGGTAGGAGGGGAGCTGTTTTTT.

This clone was counted a single time. This chain connects TRBV6-1 to TRBJ2-7; a weak D match, TRBD1 (5 bases). The CDR3 extends over 13 amino acids. CDR1 and CDR2 (germline): MNHNS, SASEGT. Trimming took off 2 bases at V and 5 bases at J, with 10 bases between the two ends. This CDR3 is CASSERTSHEQYF. The CDR3 coding sequence is TGTGCCAGCAGTGAACGGACATCCCACGAGCAGTACTTC.

V is TRBV2 and J is TRBJ2-3; 8 bases match TRBD2. The CDR3 has 15 amino acids. Per germline, CDR1 SNHLY and CDR2 FYNNEI. Trimming took 4 bases from V and 5 from J; bases not matched to a gene: 8. The DNA for the CDR3 is TGTGCCAGCAGTGGGGCGGGGGGCGAAGTAGATACGCAGTATTTT. Encoded protein: CASSGAGGEVDTQYF.